This T cell receptor (beta chain) appears in the sequencing data of a study of technical replicates of blood from several donors. Using immunoSEQ multiplex PCR, the repertoire was profiled, and TCRdb retains in-frame clones only, with some absent. This table has about 68,000 clones, nearly 98% appearing once. V shed 5 bases and J shed 0 bases, with 7 bases lying between them. The CDR3 has 13 amino acids. The germline gives CDR1 MNHNY, CDR2 SVGAGI (reference sequence). The chain employs TRBV6-6 and TRBJ1-1; the D is unclear. Input material: T cells isolated from PBMCs. The source of this sequence is a human donor in good health. This CDR3 reads CASSLLMNTEAFF. DNA for the CDR3: TGTGCCAGCAGTCTACTTATGAACACTGAAGCTTTCTTT.